Here is one T cell receptor (beta chain) with its context. Its matching antigen is unknown. The source of the sample is a study of spatial heterogeneity in lung cancer. The time point is: sample taken at primary tumor resection. Whole RNA was taken from tumor, nontumor lung or frozen PBMC; it was then sequenced unsorted. Findings and caveats of the study: Ubiquitous expanded tumor TCRs showed up in blood more at resection than follow-up.

TCRdb analysed the 5' RACE reads with MiXCR anew, one entry per CDR3 protein. The sample has tens of thousands of distinct CDR3 sequences; roughly 13% are singletons. The CDR3 runs 15 residues. Per germline, CDR1 SEHNR and CDR2 FQNEAQ (reference sequence). The V end was cut by 2 bases, the J end by 3 bases, with 12 bases between. The chain links TRBV7-9 to TRBJ2-3; maybe TRBD2 (5 bases). Sample: PBMCs, taken at surgery. The TCR originated in a male donor with early-stage non-small cell lung cancer. CDR3 residues: CASSLSVSVTDTQYF. The CDR3 DNA reads as TGTGCCAGCAGCTTAAGTGTTAGCGTGACAGATACGCAGTATTTT.